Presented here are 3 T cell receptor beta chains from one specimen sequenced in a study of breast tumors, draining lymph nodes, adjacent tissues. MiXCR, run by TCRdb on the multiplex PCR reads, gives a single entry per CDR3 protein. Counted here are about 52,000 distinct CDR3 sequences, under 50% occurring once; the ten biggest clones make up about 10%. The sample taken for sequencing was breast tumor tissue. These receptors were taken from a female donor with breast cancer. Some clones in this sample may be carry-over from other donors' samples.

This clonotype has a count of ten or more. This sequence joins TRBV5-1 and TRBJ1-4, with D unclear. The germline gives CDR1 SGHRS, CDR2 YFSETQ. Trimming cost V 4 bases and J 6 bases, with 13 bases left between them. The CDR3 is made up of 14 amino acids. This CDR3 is CASSPDLGDEKLFF. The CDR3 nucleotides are TGCGCCAGCAGCCCGGACCTAGGTGATGAAAAACTGTTTTTT. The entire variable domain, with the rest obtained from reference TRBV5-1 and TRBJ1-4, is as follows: KAGVTQTPRYLIKTRGQQVTLSCSPISGHRSVSWYQQTPGQGLQFLFEYFSETQRNKGNFPGRFSGRQFSNSRSEMNVSTLELGDSALYLCASSPDLGDEKLFFGSGTQLSVL.

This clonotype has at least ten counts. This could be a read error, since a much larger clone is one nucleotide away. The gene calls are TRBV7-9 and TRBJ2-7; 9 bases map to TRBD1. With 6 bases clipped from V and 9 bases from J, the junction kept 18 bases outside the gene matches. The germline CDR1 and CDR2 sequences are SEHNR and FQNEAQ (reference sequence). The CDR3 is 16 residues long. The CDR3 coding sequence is TGTGCCAGCAGTACGGCCGGGACAGGGATCTTCTCCGGGCAGTACTTC. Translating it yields CASSTAGTGIFSGQYF.

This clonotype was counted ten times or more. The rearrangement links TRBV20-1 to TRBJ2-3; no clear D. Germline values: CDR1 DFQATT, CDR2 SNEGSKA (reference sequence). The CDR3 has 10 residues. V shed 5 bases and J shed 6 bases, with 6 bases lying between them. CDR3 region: CSAQIDTQYF. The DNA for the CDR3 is TGCAGTGCTCAAATCGATACGCAGTATTTT.